This T cell receptor (beta chain) stems from a study of response to subunit inactivated influenza vaccine. TCRdb processed the RT-PCR reads anew with MiXCR; each CDR3 protein has one entry. The repertoire holds just under 550,000 distinct CDR3 sequences, with roughly 23% as singletons. Looked up from germline, CDR1 is DFQATT and CDR2 is SNEGSKA (reference sequence). This CDR3 has 12 amino acids. V lost 4 bases and J 0 bases, leaving 7 bases between the germline ends. The sample was also linked to a second study, of T cells expressing NK-cell markers. From that second work: cDNA encoding TCR beta was synthesized via 5'RACE template switching incorporating UMIs. CD8+ T cells in over 5 donors included dominant NKG2C+ clonotypes at roughly 1.0-7.0%. Several donors' CD3+CD56-NKG2C+ cells were dominated by the same clonotypes.

The sequence derives from a man between 50 and 59 years old who received an inactivated influenza vaccine. This sequence joins TRBV20-1 and TRBJ2-7, with a tentative D call TRBD1 (5 bases). The sample here was CD4+ T cells sorted from PBMCs, taken roughly 13 days after vaccination. The DNA for the CDR3 is TGCAGTGCTACAGGGAACTCCTACGAGCAGTACTTC. It encodes CSATGNSYEQYF.